This is a list of T cell receptor beta chains from one sample in a study of T-cell reconstitution after alpha-beta-depleted transplantation in children. TCRdb fed the PCR reads into MiXCR, producing one record per CDR3 protein. In the table there are almost 600,000 distinct CDR3 sequences, more than 20% of which are singletons. Here the sequenced sample was PBMCs, taken before TCRalphabeta/CD19-depleted stem cell transplant. The receptors originated from a boy younger than two with Wiskott-Aldrich syndrome, due to receive a stem cell transplant. Each CDR3 is given with its conserved first and last residue. Each record gives: V gene, J gene, clone size, D gene, CDR3 protein, CDR3 DNA. A D gene is named only where the DNA matches it firmly. Expanded clones get a size class; other rows say once, few or many, or leave the size out.

>TRBV5-6|TRBJ2-1|.|.
CASSSDGRIYNEQFF
TGTGCCAGCAGCTCGGACGGACGGATCTACAATGAGCAGTTCTTC
>TRBV10-1|TRBJ2-7|.|.
CASRRGFNYEQYF
TGCGCCAGCAGGAGGGGATTTAACTACGAGCAGTACTTC
>TRBV15|TRBJ1-2|.|.
CATSRDRRPEGYTF
TGTGCCACCAGCAGAGATCGGCGTCCGGAGGGCTACACCTTC
>TRBV20-1|TRBJ2-5|few|.
CSALAFNEETQYF
TGCAGTGCGCTAGCATTCAATGAGGAGACCCAGTACTTC
>TRBV27|TRBJ2-1|few|.
CAIERVSSYNEQFF
TGTGCCATCGAGCGGGTGAGCTCCTACAATGAGCAGTTCTTC
>TRBV20-1|TRBJ2-1|.|TRBD2
CSARTGTSVRYEQFF
TGCAGTGCTAGGACCGGGACTAGCGTTAGGTATGAGCAGTTCTTC
>TRBV7-2|TRBJ2-7|few|.
CASSLRERGYEQYF
TGTGCCAGCAGCTTAAGGGAACGGGGCTACGAGCAGTACTTC
>TRBV6-2/TRBV6-3|TRBJ1-5|.|.
CASSYSSRGQPQHF
TGTGCCAGCAGTTACTCGAGCAGGGGTCAGCCCCAGCATTTT
>TRBV20-1|TRBJ2-5|.|.
CSASRSPWETQYF
TGCAGTGCTAGCAGGAGCCCATGGGAGACCCAGTACTTC
>TRBV5-1|TRBJ2-5|few|TRBD1
CASKGAARETQYF
TGCGCCAGCAAGGGGGCAGCTCGAGAGACCCAGTACTTC
>TRBV10-3|TRBJ1-4|.|.
CAISTTATNEKLFF
TGTGCCATCAGTACGACGGCAACTAATGAAAAACTGTTTTTT
>TRBV12-3/TRBV12-4|TRBJ2-1|few|.
CASSFQGTALNEQFF
TGTGCCAGCAGTTTTCAGGGGACGGCTCTCAATGAGCAGTTCTTC
>TRBV9|TRBJ2-1|.|TRBD2
CASSAHSLAKGYNEQFF
TGTGCCAGCAGCGCCCACTCACTAGCGAAGGGGTACAATGAGCAGTTCTTC
>TRBV11-2|TRBJ2-5|few|.
CASSLTPGAGRGQETQYF
TGTGCCAGCAGCCTTACCCCGGGGGCGGGAAGAGGACAAGAGACCCAGTACTTC
>TRBV15|TRBJ1-6|.|.
CATSRARRSNNSPLHF
TGTGCCACCAGCAGAGCTAGGCGATCGAATAATTCACCCCTCCACTTT
>TRBV27|TRBJ2-1|.|TRBD2
CATFSADKRLAGWGGEQFF
TGTGCCACGTTCTCTGCTGACAAAAGACTAGCGGGATGGGGGGGTGAGCAGTTCTTC
>TRBV5-1|TRBJ2-2|.|TRBD2
CASSFSGGPNTGELFF
TGCGCCAGCAGCTTTAGCGGGGGCCCTAATACCGGGGAGCTGTTTTTT
>TRBV5-1|TRBJ2-3|.|.
CASSFRVFPDTQYF
TGCGCCAGCAGCTTCCGGGTCTTCCCAGATACGCAGTATTTT
>TRBV20-1|TRBJ2-7|once|TRBD1
CSGSRTGSYEQYF
TGCAGTGGTTCCAGGACAGGGTCCTACGAGCAGTACTTC
>TRBV12-3/TRBV12-4|TRBJ2-1|.|.
CASSPFGFGSYNEQFF
TGTGCCAGCAGTCCCTTTGGCTTCGGCTCCTACAATGAGCAGTTCTTC
>TRBV6-6|TRBJ1-2|.|.
CASSQQGFGYTF
TGTGCCAGCAGCCAACAGGGTTTCGGCTACACCTTC
>TRBV10-3|TRBJ2-1|.|.
CAISGVAEHNEQFF
TGTGCCATCAGTGGGGTAGCGGAACACAATGAGCAGTTCTTC
>TRBV7-8|TRBJ1-6|few|.
CASSLKAGGYTYNSPLHF
TGTGCCAGCAGCTTAAAGGCGGGGGGCTATACCTATAATTCACCCCTCCACTTT
>TRBV28|TRBJ2-7|few|.
CASRNDIYSYEQYF
TGTGCCAGCAGGAACGACATTTACTCCTACGAGCAGTACTTC
>TRBV5-1|TRBJ2-5|.|.
CASNLKGGETQYF
TGCGCCAGCAACCTTAAGGGGGGAGAGACCCAGTACTTC
>TRBV5-1|TRBJ2-7|.|TRBD2
CASSPGLAGATYEQYF
TGCGCCAGCAGCCCCGGACTAGCGGGAGCCACCTACGAGCAGTACTTC
>TRBV6-6|TRBJ1-4|.|.
CASRWGRDEKLFF
TGTGCCAGCAGGTGGGGGAGGGATGAAAAACTGTTTTTT
>TRBV4-2|TRBJ2-7|few|.
CASSATLRGSTYEQYF
TGTGCCAGCAGCGCAACTCTCAGGGGCTCCACCTACGAGCAGTACTTC
>TRBV5-1|TRBJ2-1|few|TRBD2
CASSLAAAGGLYNEQFF
TGCGCCAGCAGCTTGGCAGCAGCGGGAGGTCTCTACAATGAGCAGTTCTTC
>TRBV6-1|TRBJ2-1|few|TRBD2
CASSPTSGPYNEQFF
TGTGCCAGCAGTCCGACTAGCGGGCCTTACAATGAGCAGTTCTTC
>TRBV3-1|TRBJ1-2|few|.
CASSQGDGGYTF
TGTGCCAGCAGCCAAGGGGACGGTGGCTACACCTTC
>TRBV12-3/TRBV12-4|TRBJ2-7|.|TRBD2
CASSRTSDTDEQYF
TGTGCCAGCAGTCGTACTAGCGACACGGACGAGCAGTACTTC
>TRBV10-3|TRBJ2-2|.|.
CAISAGSLWTGELFF
TGTGCCATCAGCGCCGGATCCCTTTGGACCGGGGAGCTGTTTTTT
>TRBV29-1|TRBJ2-7|few|TRBD1
CSVFRTGAYEQYF
TGCAGCGTTTTCAGGACAGGGGCCTACGAGCAGTACTTC
>TRBV28|TRBJ1-5|.|.
CASNPSLQPQHF
TGTGCCAGCAATCCTAGCCTTCAGCCCCAGCATTTT
>TRBV12-3/TRBV12-4|TRBJ2-6|once|.
CASSLGVGANVLTF
TGTGCCAGCAGTTTGGGGGTCGGGGCCAACGTCCTGACTTTC
>TRBV5-5|TRBJ2-7|few|.
CASSYGLGQYF
TGTGCCAGCAGCTATGGCCTCGGGCAGTACTTC
>TRBV7-8|TRBJ2-1|.|TRBD2
CASSLEVAGENEQFF
TGTGCCAGCAGCTTAGAGGTAGCGGGAGAGAATGAGCAGTTCTTC
>TRBV6-5|TRBJ2-3|.|.
CASSYLAPSTDTQYF
TGTGCCAGCAGTTACCTGGCCCCGAGCACAGATACGCAGTATTTT
>TRBV4-1|TRBJ2-1|.|TRBD2
CASSQEASGTYNEQFF
TGCGCCAGCAGCCAAGAAGCTAGCGGGACCTACAATGAGCAGTTCTTC
>TRBV28|TRBJ2-7|few|.
CASSRPPGLQYF
TGTGCCAGCAGTCGGCCGCCCGGGTTGCAGTACTTC
>TRBV10-3|TRBJ2-4|.|TRBD1
CATRTGTGGVIQYF
TGTGCCACCCGAACCGGGACAGGGGGCGTCATTCAGTACTTC
>TRBV12-3/TRBV12-4|TRBJ1-1|few|.
CASSLWPILGTEAFF
TGTGCCAGCAGTTTATGGCCCATCTTGGGCACTGAAGCTTTCTTT
>TRBV5-1|TRBJ2-3|once|.
CASSTDRTDTQYF
TGCGCCAGCAGCACGGACCGCACAGATACGCAGTATTTT
>TRBV5-1|TRBJ2-1|.|.
CASSYAPSSYNEQFF
TGCGCCAGCAGCTACGCGCCGAGCTCCTACAATGAGCAGTTCTTC
>TRBV7-2|TRBJ2-7|few|.
CASSFDAYEQYF
TGTGCCAGCAGTTTCGATGCCTACGAGCAGTACTTC
>TRBV20-1|TRBJ2-7|few|.
CSARDKGATYEQYF
TGCAGTGCTAGAGATAAAGGGGCTACCTACGAGCAGTACTTC
>TRBV4-1|TRBJ1-1|few|.
CASSQRQVNTEAFF
TGCGCCAGCAGCCAACGACAGGTGAACACTGAAGCTTTCTTT
>TRBV20-1|TRBJ1-3|.|.
CSARQGHSGNTIYF
TGCAGTGCTAGGCAGGGGCACTCTGGAAACACCATATATTTT
>TRBV20-1|TRBJ2-2|.|TRBD2
CSARGKREATGELFF
TGCAGTGCTAGGGGGAAGCGGGAGGCCACCGGGGAGCTGTTTTTT
>TRBV5-1|TRBJ1-1|few|TRBD1
CASSPTTGVSHTEAFF
TGCGCCAGCAGCCCGACGACAGGGGTCTCGCACACTGAAGCTTTCTTT
>TRBV5-1|TRBJ2-4|few|.
CASSLDYNIQYF
TGCGCCAGCAGCTTGGACTACAACATTCAGTACTTC
>TRBV7-2|TRBJ2-3|.|TRBD2
CASSFYSGGTDTQYF
TGTGCCAGCAGCTTTTACAGCGGGGGCACAGATACGCAGTATTTT
>TRBV6-5|TRBJ1-6|few|TRBD1
CASSHATGTGLSPLHF
TGTGCCAGCAGTCACGCTACCGGGACAGGTCTGTCACCCCTCCACTTT